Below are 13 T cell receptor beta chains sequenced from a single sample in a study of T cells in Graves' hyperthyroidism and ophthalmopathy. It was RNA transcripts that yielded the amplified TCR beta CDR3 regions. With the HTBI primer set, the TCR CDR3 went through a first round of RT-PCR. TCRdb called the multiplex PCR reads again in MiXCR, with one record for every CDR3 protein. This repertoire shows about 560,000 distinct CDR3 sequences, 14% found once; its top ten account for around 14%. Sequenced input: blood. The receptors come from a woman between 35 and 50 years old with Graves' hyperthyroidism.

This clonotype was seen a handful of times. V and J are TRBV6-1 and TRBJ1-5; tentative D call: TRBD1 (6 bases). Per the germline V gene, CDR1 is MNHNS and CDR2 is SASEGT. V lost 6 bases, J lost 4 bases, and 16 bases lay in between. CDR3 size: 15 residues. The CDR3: CASRTDRSLNQPQHF. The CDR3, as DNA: TGTGCCAGCAGAACCGACAGGTCTCTGAATCAGCCCCAGCATTTT.

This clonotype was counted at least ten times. The CDR3 region has the DNA TGTGCCAGCAGCTTCAGGGACGGGGACACTGAAGCTTTCTTT. Translated, it gives CASSFRDGDTEAFF. This chain uses TRBV11-3 with TRBJ1-1; D perhaps matches TRBD1 (5 bases). Germline CDR1 reads SGHNT; CDR2 reads YENEEA. CDR3 length: 14 amino acids. The germline V and J ends were trimmed by 3 bases and 3 bases, with 11 bases remaining between them.

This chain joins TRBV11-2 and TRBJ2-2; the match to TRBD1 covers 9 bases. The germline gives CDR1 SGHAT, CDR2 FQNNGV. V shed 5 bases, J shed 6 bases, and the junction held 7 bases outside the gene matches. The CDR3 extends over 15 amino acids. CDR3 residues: CASSLQGAGAGELFF. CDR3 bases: TGTGCCAGCAGCCTACAGGGGGCTGGCGCCGGGGAGCTGTTTTTT.

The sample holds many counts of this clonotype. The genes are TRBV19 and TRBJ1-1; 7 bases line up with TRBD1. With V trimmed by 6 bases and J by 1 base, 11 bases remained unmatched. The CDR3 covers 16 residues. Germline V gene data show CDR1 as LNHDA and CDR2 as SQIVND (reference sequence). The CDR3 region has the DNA TGTGCCAGTAGCTCAGGGGGATCGTCCCCGAACACTGAAGCTTTCTTT. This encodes CASSSGGSSPNTEAFF.

The CDR3 loop reads CASSLRRPELYEQYF. Here the CDR3 DNA reads TGTGCCAGCAGTTTGAGGAGGCCGGAGCTCTACGAGCAGTACTTC. This chain uses TRBV28 with TRBJ2-7; possible D gene TRBD2, 5 bases. The V gene lost 3 bases and the J gene lost 3 bases, with 15 bases spanning the gap. The CDR3 length is 15 residues. Germline lookup yields CDR1 MDHEN and CDR2 SYDVKM.

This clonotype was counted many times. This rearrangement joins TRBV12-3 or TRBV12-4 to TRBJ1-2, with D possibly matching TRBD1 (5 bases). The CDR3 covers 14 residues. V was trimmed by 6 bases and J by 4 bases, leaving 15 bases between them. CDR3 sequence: CASSLGTDPYGYTF. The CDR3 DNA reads TGTGCCAGCAGCCTGGGGACTGACCCCTATGGCTACACCTTC.

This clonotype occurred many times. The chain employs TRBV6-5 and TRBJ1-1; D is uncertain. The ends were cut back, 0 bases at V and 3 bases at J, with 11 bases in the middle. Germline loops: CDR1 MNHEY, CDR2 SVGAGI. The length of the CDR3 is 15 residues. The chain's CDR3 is CASSYSPVSYTEAFF. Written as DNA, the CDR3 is TGTGCCAGCAGTTACTCGCCGGTTAGCTACACTGAAGCTTTCTTT.

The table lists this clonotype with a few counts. In DNA form, the CDR3 reads TGCAGTGCTGGCCACGGGACAGGGGACTACGAGCAGTACTTC. It specifies CSAGHGTGDYEQYF. V gene TRBV20-1 combines with J gene TRBJ2-7; 10 bases fit TRBD1. V gave up 5 bases and J gave up 3 bases; unmatched junction bases: 7. CDR1 DFQATT and CDR2 SNEGSKA come from the germline V gene (reference sequence). This CDR3 comprises 14 residues.

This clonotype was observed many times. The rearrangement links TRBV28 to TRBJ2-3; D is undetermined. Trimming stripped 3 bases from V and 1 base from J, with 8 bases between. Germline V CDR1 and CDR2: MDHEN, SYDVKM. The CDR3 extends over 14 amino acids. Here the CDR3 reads CASSFVAGTDTQYF. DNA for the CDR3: TGTGCCAGCAGTTTCGTCGCGGGCACAGATACGCAGTATTTT.

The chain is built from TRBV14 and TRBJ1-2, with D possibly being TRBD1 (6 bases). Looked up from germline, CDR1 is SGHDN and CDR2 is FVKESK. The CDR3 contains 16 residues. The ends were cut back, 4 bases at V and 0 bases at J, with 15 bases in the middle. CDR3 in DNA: TGTGCCAGCAGCCCCGACAGGATGAAGACTAACTATGGCTACACCTTC. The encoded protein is CASSPDRMKTNYGYTF. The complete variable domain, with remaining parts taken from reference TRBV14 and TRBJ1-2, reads EAGVTQFPSHSVIEKGQTVTLRCDPISGHDNLYWYRRVMGKEIKFLLHFVKESKQDESGMPNNRFLAERTGGTYSTLKVQPAELEDSGVYFCASSPDRMKTNYGYTFGSGTRLTVV.

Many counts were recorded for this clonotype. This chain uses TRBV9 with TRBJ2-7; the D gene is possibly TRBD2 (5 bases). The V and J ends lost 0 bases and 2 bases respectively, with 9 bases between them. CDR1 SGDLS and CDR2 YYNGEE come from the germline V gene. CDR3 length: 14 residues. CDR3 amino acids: CASSVGGAPYEQYF. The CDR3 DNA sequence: TGTGCCAGCAGCGTAGGGGGAGCACCCTACGAGCAGTACTTC.

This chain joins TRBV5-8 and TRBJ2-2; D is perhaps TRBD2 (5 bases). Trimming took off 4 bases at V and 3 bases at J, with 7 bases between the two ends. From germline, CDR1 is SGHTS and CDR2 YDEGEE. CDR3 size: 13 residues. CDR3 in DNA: TGTGCCAGCAGCCGGACTTACACCGGGGAGCTGTTTTTT. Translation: CASSRTYTGELFF.

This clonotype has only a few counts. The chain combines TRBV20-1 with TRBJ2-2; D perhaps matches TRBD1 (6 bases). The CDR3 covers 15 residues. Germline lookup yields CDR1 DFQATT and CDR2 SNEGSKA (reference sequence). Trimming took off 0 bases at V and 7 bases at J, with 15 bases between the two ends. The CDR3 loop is CSARDSGDPGGELFF. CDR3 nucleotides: TGCAGTGCTAGAGACTCAGGGGATCCAGGCGGGGAGCTGTTTTTT.